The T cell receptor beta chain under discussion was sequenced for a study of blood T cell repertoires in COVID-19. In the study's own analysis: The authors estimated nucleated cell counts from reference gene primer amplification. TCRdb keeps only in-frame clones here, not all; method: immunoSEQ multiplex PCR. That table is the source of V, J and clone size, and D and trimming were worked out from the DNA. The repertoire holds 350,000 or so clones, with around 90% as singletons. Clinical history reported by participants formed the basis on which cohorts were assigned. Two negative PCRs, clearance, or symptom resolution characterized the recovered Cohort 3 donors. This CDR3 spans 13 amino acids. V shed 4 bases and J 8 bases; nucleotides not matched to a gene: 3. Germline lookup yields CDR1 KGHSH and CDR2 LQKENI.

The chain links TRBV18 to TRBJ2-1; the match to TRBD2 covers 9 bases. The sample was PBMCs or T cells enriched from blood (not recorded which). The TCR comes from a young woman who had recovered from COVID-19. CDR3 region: CASSQLAGYEQFF. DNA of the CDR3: TGTGCCAGCTCACAACTAGCGGGTTATGAGCAGTTCTTC.